The rows below give T cell receptor beta chains drawn from one sample of a study of blood T cell repertoires in COVID-19. TCRdb keeps only in-frame clones here, not all; method: immunoSEQ multiplex PCR. In the table there are roughly 300,000 clones, approximately 85% of which are singletons. What was sequenced was peripheral blood. Source of these receptors: a woman between 45 and 65 years old with acute or convalescent COVID-19. Each CDR3 is given with its conserved first and last residue. A D gene is named only where the DNA matches it firmly. A row's size may be missing; if present it is once, few, many or a size class.

D gene | clone size | J gene | V gene | CDR3 DNA | CDR3 protein
NA | NA | TRBJ2-7 | TRBV29-1 | TGCAGCGTTGAAAAGGACAGCCGATTCCCCTACGAGCAGTACTTC | CSVEKDSRFPYEQYF
NA | NA | TRBJ1-4 | TRBV19 | TGTGCCAGTAATCCGTATGCAACTAATGAAAAACTGTTTTTT | CASNPYATNEKLFF
NA | NA | TRBJ2-2 | TRBV7-3 | TGTGCCAGCAGCCCGACTAATGTGGCCGGGGAGCTGTTTTTT | CASSPTNVAGELFF
NA | NA | TRBJ1-3 | TRBV27 | TGTGCCAGCAGTCTCGCAGGTAGCTCTGGAAACACCATATATTTT | CASSLAGSSGNTIYF
TRBD2 | NA | TRBJ2-3 | TRBV6-1 | TGTGCCAGCAGTGGGACTAGCGGGAGAGCCGGGGAGTCGGATACGCAGTATTTT | CASSGTSGRAGESDTQYF
TRBD2 | NA | TRBJ2-3 | TRBV9 | TGTGCCAGCAGCAAACGGACTAGCGGGAGTTCTGGAGCCCGCACAGATACGCAGTATTTT | CASSKRTSGSSGARTDTQYF
TRBD2 | NA | TRBJ2-2 | TRBV7-9 | TGTGCCAGCAGCACTAGCGGGAGCCCCGGGGAGCTGTTTTTT | CASSTSGSPGELFF
TRBD2 | NA | TRBJ2-3 | TRBV7-8 | TGTGCCACCGGGAGGGGCGGCACAGATACGCAGTATTTT | CATGRGGTDTQYF
TRBD1 | few | TRBJ1-5 | TRBV28 | TGTGCCAGCAATGTTTTAGGACAGGAGCATTATAGCAATCAGCCCCAGCATTTT | CASNVLGQEHYSNQPQHF
NA | NA | TRBJ1-6 | TRBV19 | TGTGCCAGTAGTATCAGGGGAGGGTTCCGGAATTCACCCCTCCACTTT | CASSIRGGFRNSPLHF
NA | few | TRBJ2-7 | TRBV30 | TGTGCCTGGAGCCCTAGAGGGATTGAGTACGAGCAGTACTTC | CAWSPRGIEYEQYF
NA | NA | TRBJ1-2 | TRBV4-1 | TGCGCCAGCAAGGGGTGGGGAAGATATGGCTACACCTTC | CASKGWGRYGYTF
TRBD2 | NA | TRBJ2-3 | TRBV2 | TGTGCCAGCATGAAGCGGGAGGGGACAGATACGCAGTATTTT | CASMKREGTDTQYF
TRBD1 | NA | TRBJ1-3 | TRBV28 | TGTGCCAGCAACCCGGGACAGGGGGTATATGGAAACACCATATATTTT | CASNPGQGVYGNTIYF
TRBD1 | NA | TRBJ1-2 | TRBV28 | TGTGCCAGCAGTTTTTCCCGGACAGGGGGTGGGTATGGCTACACCTTC | CASSFSRTGGGYGYTF
NA | NA | TRBJ1-1 | TRBV5-6 | TGTGCCAGCAGCAGCACAGGGTTCGACACTGAAGCTTTCTTT | CASSSTGFDTEAFF
TRBD1 | NA | TRBJ2-1 | TRBV30 | TGTGCCTGGAGTGTACAGGGGGCGAATGAGCAGTTCTTC | CAWSVQGANEQFF
NA | NA | TRBJ1-1 | TRBV14 | TGTGCCAGCAGCCAAGGACACGCGAACACTGAAGCTTTCTTT | CASSQGHANTEAFF
NA | NA | TRBJ2-7 | TRBV19 | TGTGCCAGTAGTACGGTACTAAACTCCTACGAGCAGTACTTC | CASSTVLNSYEQYF
NA | NA | TRBJ2-7 | TRBV23-1 | TGCGCCAGCAGTCACGACAGTCCCTACGAGCAGTACTTC | CASSHDSPYEQYF
NA | NA | TRBJ1-3 | TRBV7-9 | TGTGCCAGCAGCTTCGGGGGGCAAGGAAACACCATATATTTT | CASSFGGQGNTIYF
TRBD1 | NA | TRBJ1-5 | TRBV24-1 | TGTGCCACCAGTGGGGACAGGGCTAGCAATCAGCCCCAGCATTTT | CATSGDRASNQPQHF
NA | NA | TRBJ1-6 | TRBV9 | TGTGCCAGCAGCCCGAGAGCCCCATATAGGAGCTCCTATAATTCACCCCTCCACTTT | CASSPRAPYRSSYNSPLHF
NA | NA | TRBJ1-1 | TRBV7-3 | TGTGCCAGCGCCCCGGGCGGGGGGGAAGCTTTCTTT | CASAPGGGEAFF
NA | NA | TRBJ2-3 | TRBV29-1 | TGCAGCGCTGCACCGAGGGCCCCGGGACTTCGAGCGGAAGATACGCAGTATTTT | CSAAPRAPGLRAEDTQYF
TRBD1 | few | TRBJ1-4 | TRBV11-2 | TGTGCCAGCAGCCTACAGGGGGCCGGCGAAAAACTGTTTTTT | CASSLQGAGEKLFF
TRBD1 | NA | TRBJ1-5 | TRBV27 | TGTGCCAGCAGTCCACTACAGGGGTTGAGCAATCAGCCCCAGCATTTT | CASSPLQGLSNQPQHF
TRBD1 | few | TRBJ1-2 | TRBV29-1 | TGCAGCGGGGACAGGGGAACTTATGGCTACACCTTC | CSGDRGTYGYTF
TRBD1 | NA | TRBJ1-2 | TRBV14 | TGTGCCAGCAGCCTTTCGGGACAGGGGTACTATGGCTACACCTTC | CASSLSGQGYYGYTF
TRBD1 | NA | TRBJ2-5 | TRBV3-1/TRBV3-2 | TGTGCCAGCAGCCGACGGGACAGGGGGTGGGAAGAGACCCAGTACTTC | CASSRRDRGWEETQYF